Sequencing of this T cell receptor (beta chain) was carried out in a study of T cells in localized non-small cell lung cancer. Study-level results: The appearance of a median roughly 58 of the top 100 tumor clones was seen in adjacent lung.

Germline assignment: CDR1 MNHNS and CDR2 SASEGT. Deletions cut 2 bases from V and 5 bases from J, with 18 bases between. This CDR3 has 16 residues. With respect to this clone: Its antigen is unidentified.

Profiling relied on immunoSEQ multiplex PCR, and the TCRdb table lists in-frame clones only, not all of them. This repertoire shows around 79,000 clones, around three quarters found once; its top ten account for 15% to 20%. The sequencing used PBMCs, collected before any cancer treatment. This sequence originates from a man aged 40 to 70 with stage II squamous cell lung carcinoma. The genes are TRBV6-1 and TRBJ1-1, with a tentative D call TRBD1 (5 bases). The CDR3 sequence: CASSENYRGRATEAFF. As DNA, the CDR3 is TGTGCCAGCAGTGAAAATTATCGAGGCAGGGCGACTGAAGCTTTCTTT.